A selection of T cell receptor beta chains follows, all from one sample in a study of cytomegalovirus exposure and HLA in healthy donors. Method: immunoSEQ multiplex PCR; TCRdb's copy keeps in-frame clones and lacks some. Here the sample spans some 190,000 clones, more than 60% being singletons. Sequenced material: PBMCs. Receptors originate from a man aged 18 to 35 in good health and CMV-seronegative. CDR3s include the opening cysteine and the closing phenylalanine or tryptophan. Each record gives: J gene, clone size, V gene, D gene, CDR3 protein, CDR3 DNA. The D gene is left open where the match is weak. Size is omitted from some rows. Given values are once, few, many or a class for expanded clones.

TRBJ2-7 | . | TRBV6-1 | . | CASSEDYYEQYF | TGTGCCAGCAGTGAAGACTATTACGAGCAGTACTTC
TRBJ1-2 | . | TRBV27 | . | CASSLGGGQFHGYTF | TGTGCCAGCAGTTTAGGCGGGGGTCAGTTCCATGGCTACACCTTC
TRBJ2-7 | . | TRBV6-5 | . | CASSYLGRGNEQYF | TGTGCCAGCAGTTATTTGGGCAGGGGTAACGAGCAGTACTTC
TRBJ2-2 | . | TRBV6-4 | . | CASSSKTGELFF | TGTGCCAGCAGTTCCAAAACCGGGGAGCTGTTTTTT
TRBJ1-5 | few | TRBV18 | . | CASSPPGGRNQPQHF | TGTGCCAGCTCACCACCGGGGGGGCGGAATCAGCCCCAGCATTTT
TRBJ1-6 | . | TRBV6-5 | TRBD1 | CASRLTGDMSPLHF | TGTGCCAGCAGGCTGACAGGGGATATGTCACCCCTCCACTTT
TRBJ1-1 | . | TRBV19 | . | CASSRGQLMNTEAFF | TGTGCCAGTAGTAGAGGACAGTTGATGAACACTGAAGCTTTCTTT
TRBJ2-1 | . | TRBV13 | . | CASSFGTSSSYNEQFF | TGTGCCAGCAGCTTTGGGACATCCTCCTCCTACAATGAGCAGTTCTTC
TRBJ2-7 | . | TRBV10-3 | . | CAISESGGVDEQYF | TGTGCCATCAGTGAGTCCGGGGGTGTCGACGAGCAGTACTTC
TRBJ2-4 | . | TRBV19 | TRBD1 | CASSNDRGAKNIQYF | TGTGCCAGTAGTAACGACAGGGGTGCCAAAAACATTCAGTACTTC